These 9 T cell receptor beta chains share one sample of origin, sequenced in a study of CD8+CD57+ T cells in acquired aplastic anemia. Profiling of TCR beta VDJ combinations and CDR3 sequences used genomic DNA as template. TCRdb processed the reads anew with MiXCR; each CDR3 protein has one entry. Here the sample spans 200,000 to 250,000 distinct CDR3 sequences, about half being singletons. In patients chosen for sequencing, flow cytometry had shown CD8+CD57+ cell expansion. Sequences were obtained from sorted CD4+, CD8+, or CD8+CD57+ T cells (not recorded which) from PBMCs. The source of these receptors is a human donor with aplastic anemia.

V gene TRBV10-1 combines with J gene TRBJ1-6; TRBD1 agrees at 9 bases. V shed 10 bases, J shed 10 bases, and the junction held 14 bases outside the gene matches. In germline, CDR1 is WNHNN, CDR2 SYGVQD (reference sequence). This CDR3 spans 15 amino acids. The CDR3 region is CAKTGTGTVGSPLHF. The CDR3, as DNA: TGCGCCAAGACCGGGACAGGGACAGTCGGATCACCCCTCCACTTT.

The chain recombines TRBV7-9 with TRBJ2-1; 10 bases match TRBD2. The CDR3 has 18 amino acids. The germline V gene encodes CDR1 SEHNR and CDR2 FQNEAQ (reference sequence). Losses at the gene ends were 0 bases for V and 2 bases for J; bases not matched to a gene: 7. CDR3 DNA: TGTGCCAGCAGCTTAGCCCTGGTTAGCGGGGGGACCTACAATGAGCAGTTCTTC. Its protein is CASSLALVSGGTYNEQFF.

Many counts were recorded for this clonotype. V and J are TRBV7-9 and TRBJ2-6, with 7 bases aligning to TRBD1. The CDR3 has 16 residues. J gave up 4 bases and V 4 bases, and 7 bases lay outside the gene matches. Looked up from germline, CDR1 is SEHNR and CDR2 is FQNEAQ (reference sequence). CDR3 coding DNA: TGTGCCAGCAGCTGGGACAGCCCCCTCGGGGCCAACGTCCTGACTTTC. It encodes CASSWDSPLGANVLTF. The whole variable domain, filled in from reference TRBV7-9 and TRBJ2-6, reads DTGVSQNPRHKITKRGQNVTFRCDPISEHNRLYWYRQTLGQGPEFLTYFQNEAQLEKSRLLSDRFSAERPKGSFSTLEIQRTEQGDSAMYLCASSWDSPLGANVLTFGAGSRLTVL.

This clonotype was seen ten or more times. Written as DNA, the CDR3 is TGTGCCAGCAGCTTAGATTTGGGGCTCAATGAGCAGTTCTTC. Protein: CASSLDLGLNEQFF. V and J are TRBV11-2 and TRBJ2-1, with D tentatively TRBD1 (5 bases). V was pared by 0 bases and J by 6 bases, with 9 bases between. The CDR3 is 14 residues long. Germline-derived CDR1 and CDR2 are SGHAT and FQNNGV.

CDR3 amino acids: CASSRGADSSNPLHF. Written as DNA, the CDR3 is TGTGCCAGCAGCCGCGGAGCAGACTCCTCTAACCCCCTCCACTTT. The chain employs TRBV7-3 and TRBJ1-6; D gene ambiguous. V shed 5 bases and J shed 13 bases, with 21 bases lying between them. Germline assignment: CDR1 SGHTA and CDR2 FQGTGA. This CDR3 has 15 amino acids.

This clonotype occurred many times. The rearrangement links TRBV19 to TRBJ2-7; possibly TRBD1 for D (6 bases). In germline, CDR1 is LNHDA, CDR2 SQIVND (reference sequence). Trimming stripped 1 base from V and 2 bases from J, with 9 bases between. The CDR3 loop spans 14 amino acids. The CDR3 region is CASSIVGGPYEQYF. The CDR3 nucleotides read TGTGCCAGTAGTATAGTAGGGGGACCCTACGAGCAGTACTTC.

This clonotype was detected many times. The genes are TRBV19 and TRBJ2-7; D perhaps matches TRBD2 (7 bases). Between the trimmed V and J ends, which lost 7 bases and 7 bases, there was a span of 11 bases. The CDR3 is made up of 11 amino acids. From germline, CDR1 is LNHDA and CDR2 SQIVND (reference sequence). The DNA for the CDR3 is TGTGCCAGTAAGGGGGGGGAAGAGCAGTACTTC. Encoded protein: CASKGGEEQYF.

This clonotype came up many times. This chain connects TRBV20-1 to TRBJ1-2; weak D call: TRBD1 (6 bases). The CDR3 runs to 15 residues. CDR1 and CDR2 (germline): DFQATT, SNEGSKA (reference sequence). Trimming shortened V by 1 base and J by 4 bases, and 16 bases separated the two germline ends. The CDR3 nucleotides read TGCAGTGCTAGAGTCTTAAGTGGACAGTTCTATGGCTACACCTTC. Its translation: CSARVLSGQFYGYTF.

The chain links TRBV7-2 to TRBJ1-2; D might be TRBD1 (5 bases). V lost 1 base and J 8 bases, leaving 17 bases between the germline ends. CDR1 SGHTA and CDR2 FQGNSA come from the germline V gene. This CDR3 has 15 residues. DNA of the CDR3: TGTGCCAGCAGCTTAGATATGACAGAAGGTGACGGCTACACCTTC. This gives the protein CASSLDMTEGDGYTF. The whole variable domain, filled in from reference TRBV7-2 and TRBJ1-2, reads GAGVSQSPSNKVTEKGKDVELRCDPISGHTALYWYRQSLGQGLEFLIYFQGNSAPDKSGLPSDRFSAERTGGSVSTLTIQRTQQEDSAVYLCASSLDMTEGDGYTFGSGTRLTVV.